These 26 T cell receptor beta chains came from one sample sequenced in a study of Ad26.COV2.S vaccination and SARS-CoV-2 variants. Specified treatment: 19 received Ad26.COV2.S at low or high dose, single or two shots; 5 received placebo; per-sample allocation not given. Sampling took place 63 days after the first vaccine or placebo injection. TCRdb's copy holds only in-frame clones and misses some; the assay was immunoSEQ multiplex PCR. This table holds approximately 350,000 clones, roughly four fifths found once. Sequences were derived from peripheral blood, sampled in a trial of Ad26.COV2.S vaccine versus placebo. The receptors here all came from a person aged 18-65 years who received the Ad26.COV2.S COVID-19 vaccine or a placebo.

J is TRBJ2-1 and V is TRBV20-1; 7 positions match TRBD2. CDR3 length equals 14 residues. Unmatched junction bases numbered 10, after V lost 3 bases and J lost 8 bases. Germline values: CDR1 DFQATT, CDR2 SNEGSKA (reference sequence). CDR3 sequence reads: CSASGGRAMDEQFF. Here the CDR3 DNA reads TGCAGTGCTAGTGGGGGGAGGGCCATGGATGAGCAGTTCTTC.

This sequence joins TRBV19 and TRBJ1-1; D uncertain. V lost 6 bases to trimming and J lost 8 bases, with 19 bases between them. There are 14 residues in the CDR3. Germline-derived CDR1 and CDR2 are LNHDA and SQIVND (reference sequence). The CDR3 sequence: CASSRLTHAEEAFF. CDR3 bases: TGTGCCAGTAGCCGATTGACCCACGCGGAGGAAGCTTTCTTT.

The rearrangement links TRBV30 to TRBJ2-2; TRBD2 agrees at 9 bases. V gave up 0 bases and J gave up 5 bases; unmatched junction bases: 4. CDR3 length equals 15 residues. Germline CDR1 GTSNPN, CDR2 SVGIG (reference sequence). CDR3 sequence (DNA): TGTGCCTGGAGTGTCCCCCTAGCGGGAACCGGGGAGCTGTTTTTT. Its protein product is CAWSVPLAGTGELFF.

The CDR3: CASSLGRRIYEQYF. The CDR3 DNA follows: TGTGCCAGCAGTTTAGGACGGAGGATCTACGAGCAGTACTTC. The rearrangement links TRBV27 to TRBJ2-7; D might be TRBD2 (5 bases). The length of the CDR3 is 14 residues. CDR1 is MNHEY, CDR2 SMNVEV, per germline (reference sequence). Trimming removed 2 bases from V and 3 bases from J, with 11 bases in between.

The chain employs TRBV10-1 and TRBJ2-2, with D uncertain. The CDR3 runs 14 residues. Between the trimmed V and J ends, which lost 6 bases and 4 bases, there was a span of 12 bases. CDR1 is WNHNN and CDR2 is SYGVQD in the germline V gene (reference sequence). The CDR3 spells CASSHENPTGELFF. For the CDR3, the DNA is TGCGCCAGCAGCCACGAGAACCCCACCGGGGAGCTGTTTTTT.

This clone has only a few counts. The chain carries TRBV5-1 and TRBJ1-1, with 7 bases matching TRBD1. Germline CDR1 SGHRS, CDR2 YFSETQ. V lost 1 base to trimming and J lost 0 bases; unmatched junction nucleotides: 6. CDR3 size: 16 residues. The CDR3 nucleotides read TGCGCCAGCAGCTTGTTAACAGGGGTAATGAACACTGAAGCTTTCTTT. This sequence encodes CASSLLTGVMNTEAFF.

The CDR3 nucleotides are TGTGCCACCAGGTGGGGGTTGCGGGAGTACTTC. Amino acids: CATRWGLREYF. The rearrangement uses TRBV10-3 and TRBJ2-7; perhaps D is TRBD1 or TRBD2 (5 bases each). Trimming removed 10 bases from V and 11 bases from J, with 18 bases in between. This CDR3 comprises 11 residues. Germline CDR1 ENHRY, CDR2 SYGVKD.

The chain recombines TRBV5-4 with TRBJ1-3; D perhaps matches TRBD1 (5 bases). Germline assignment: CDR1 SGHNT and CDR2 YYREEE (reference sequence). Trimming left V 4 bases short and J 1 base short, with 9 bases between. The CDR3 spans 14 residues. In DNA form, the CDR3 reads TGTGCCAGCAGCCGAGAGGGGTCTGGAAACACCATATATTTT. This encodes CASSREGSGNTIYF.

Concerning this clone itself: In the same sample, other DNA sequences code for this CDR3. The rearrangement links TRBV5-1 to TRBJ1-2, with TRBD1 matching 7 bases. This CDR3 is built from 13 residues. V trimming: 4 bases; J trimming: 2 bases; junction bases outside the gene matches: 2. Germline V lookup: CDR1 SGHRS, CDR2 YFSETQ. CDR3 coding DNA: TGCGCCAGCAGCGAAGGGGGCAACTATGGCTACACCTTC. This encodes CASSEGGNYGYTF.

The V and J genes are TRBV10-1 and TRBJ2-2; possible D gene TRBD2, 5 bases. CDR1 WNHNN and CDR2 SYGVQD come from the germline V gene (reference sequence). The CDR3 is 14 residues long. V lost 4 bases to trimming and J lost 6 bases, with 12 bases between them. CDR3 loop: CASSASVGAGELFF. The CDR3 nucleotides are TGCGCCAGCAGTGCATCTGTCGGGGCCGGGGAGCTGTTTTTT.

This clone was seen a single time. V is TRBV6-1 and J is TRBJ2-7; TRBD2 aligns across 9 bases. This CDR3 is built from 15 residues. Germline V gene sequence: CDR1 MNHNS, CDR2 SASEGT. Trimming took 2 bases from V and 0 from J; bases not matched to a gene: 2. Written as DNA, the CDR3 is TGTGCCAGCAGTGAAAGTAGCGGGAGCTCCTACGAGCAGTACTTC. Translation: CASSESSGSSYEQYF.

This chain links TRBV5-1 with TRBJ2-5; D uncertain. From germline, CDR1 is SGHRS and CDR2 YFSETQ. This CDR3 contains 13 residues. Trimming took off 0 bases at V and 9 bases at J, with 12 bases between the two ends. CDR3 sequence reads: CASSLEWVGSQYF. DNA of the CDR3: TGCGCCAGCAGCTTGGAGTGGGTAGGGTCCCAGTACTTC.

The chain combines TRBV24-1 with TRBJ2-5; D unresolved. Germline CDR1 is KGHDR and CDR2 is SFDVKD. This CDR3 contains 15 residues. With 3 bases removed from V and 1 base from J, the gap between germline ends came to 11 bases. CDR3 sequence reads: CATSDPTELQETQYF. CDR3 in DNA: TGTGCCACCAGTGATCCCACAGAACTCCAAGAGACCCAGTACTTC.

The CDR3 DNA follows: TGTGCCAGCAGCTTGGAACTACGGGGAGATACGCAGTATTTT. It is translated as CASSLELRGDTQYF. This sequence joins TRBV5-4 and TRBJ2-3, with a weak D call TRBD2 (5 bases). The CDR3 has 14 amino acids. From germline, CDR1 is SGHNT and CDR2 YYREEE (reference sequence). Trimming cost V 0 bases and J 5 bases, with 10 bases left between them. Combining the CDR3 with reference TRBV5-4 and TRBJ2-3 gives the whole variable domain ETGVTQSPTHLIKTRGQQVTLRCSSQSGHNTVSWYQQALGQGPQFIFQYYREEENGRGNFPPRFSGLQFPNYSSELNVNALELDDSALYLCASSLELRGDTQYFGPGTRLTVL.

The chain is built from TRBV6-5 and TRBJ2-1; D ambiguous. V gave up 7 bases and J gave up 0 bases, with 13 bases separating them. The CDR3 length is 15 residues. Germline loops: CDR1 MNHEY, CDR2 SVGAGI. CDR3 DNA sequence: TGTGCCAGCAAACCGGGCTTACTCTCCTACAATGAGCAGTTCTTC. It is translated as CASKPGLLSYNEQFF.

The rearrangement links TRBV7-2 to TRBJ2-7, with D unresolved. Deletions cut 2 bases from V and 1 base from J, with 9 bases between. CDR3 size: 14 residues. CDR1 and CDR2 from the germline V gene are SGHTA and FQGNSA. The DNA of the CDR3 is TGTGCCAGCAGCTTATATGGCAGTTCCTACGAGCAGTACTTC. Residues: CASSLYGSSYEQYF.

Only a few counts were recorded for this clone. This chain joins TRBV5-1 and TRBJ1-2; perhaps TRBD1 as D (6 bases). There are 12 residues in the CDR3. V was pared by 1 base and J by 8 bases, with 9 bases between. Germline V gene data show CDR1 as SGHRS and CDR2 as YFSETQ. The CDR3, as DNA: TGCGCCAGCAGCTTGCAGGGGATGGGCTACACCTTC. It is translated as CASSLQGMGYTF.

The chain joins TRBV5-1 to TRBJ1-3, with D tentatively TRBD1 (6 bases). V lost 1 base and J lost 4, with 9 bases in between. In germline, CDR1 is SGHRS, CDR2 YFSETQ. This CDR3 contains 14 residues. Here the CDR3 reads CASSLPGVGNTIYF. DNA for the CDR3: TGCGCCAGCAGCTTGCCAGGGGTCGGAAACACCATATATTTT.

This clone occurred once. DNA for the CDR3: TGTGCCGGAGGAAGGGGATCTAATATAAATCAGCCCCAGCATTTT. As protein: CAGGRGSNINQPQHF. This chain uses TRBV6-5 with TRBJ1-5; a weak D match, TRBD1 (5 bases). Germline CDR1 is MNHEY and CDR2 is SVGAGI. The CDR3 is 15 residues long. The ends were cut back, 11 bases at V and 4 bases at J, with 21 bases in the middle.

V gene TRBV11-3 combines with J gene TRBJ1-1; TRBD1 might be the D (5 bases). This CDR3 is built from 14 residues. The germline V gene encodes CDR1 SGHNT and CDR2 YENEEA. V shed 0 bases and J shed 8 bases, with 13 bases lying between them. The CDR3 region is CASSLDYGGTEAFF. As DNA, the CDR3 is TGTGCCAGCAGCTTAGATTACGGGGGAACCGAAGCTTTCTTT.

V and J are TRBV6-5 and TRBJ2-7, with D perhaps matching TRBD2 (6 bases). Germline V gene sequence: CDR1 MNHEY, CDR2 SVGAGI. This CDR3 has 12 amino acids. V was pared by 8 bases and J by 12 bases, with 20 bases between. The chain's CDR3 is CASHPGGALLYF. CDR3 sequence (DNA): TGTGCCAGCCATCCCGGCGGGGCCCTCCTGTACTTC.

The chain links TRBV4-3 to TRBJ1-2, with D unclear. CDR3 length equals 15 residues. Looked up from germline, CDR1 is LGHNA and CDR2 is YSLEER. V dropped 0 bases and J dropped 5 bases, with 13 bases sitting between them. CDR3 bases: TGCGCCAGCAGCCAAGAGACGCTTCCCCTGTATGGCTACACCTTC. Protein product: CASSQETLPLYGYTF.

This clone has just a few counts. The J gene is TRBJ1-5, the V gene TRBV20-1; D is uncertain. The CDR3 totals 11 residues. The V end was cut by 3 bases, the J end by 10 bases, with 10 bases between. Germline lookup yields CDR1 DFQATT and CDR2 SNEGSKA (reference sequence). CDR3 nucleotide sequence: TGCAGTGCTAGCCGGGGAGGCCCCCAGCATTTT. As protein: CSASRGGPQHF.

V and J are TRBV7-9 and TRBJ2-7; 7 bases match TRBD1. Germline values: CDR1 SEHNR, CDR2 FQNEAQ (reference sequence). Trimming cost V 5 bases and J 6 bases; bases outside gene matches: 7. The CDR3 loop spans 13 amino acids. CDR3 nucleotide sequence: TGTGCCAGCAGCCCAGAGACAGGGAGCGAGCAGTACTTC. It is translated as CASSPETGSEQYF.

The chain carries TRBV6-5 and TRBJ2-7; possible D gene TRBD2, 6 bases. The germline V gene encodes CDR1 MNHEY and CDR2 SVGAGI. V gave up 0 bases and J gave up 0 bases, with 9 bases separating them. The CDR3 contains 15 residues. The DNA for the CDR3 is TGTGCCAGCAGTTACTCTAGCGGAGACTCCTACGAGCAGTACTTC. It encodes CASSYSSGDSYEQYF.

The rearrangement joins TRBV7-2 to TRBJ1-1; D may be TRBD1 (5 bases). This CDR3 spans 13 amino acids. Trimming removed 10 bases at V and 3 bases at J, with 15 bases between. CDR1 SGHTA and CDR2 FQGNSA come from the germline V gene. The DNA of the CDR3 is TGTGCCACAACTTGGGGGAGGGACACTGAAGCTTTCTTT. This sequence encodes CATTWGRDTEAFF.